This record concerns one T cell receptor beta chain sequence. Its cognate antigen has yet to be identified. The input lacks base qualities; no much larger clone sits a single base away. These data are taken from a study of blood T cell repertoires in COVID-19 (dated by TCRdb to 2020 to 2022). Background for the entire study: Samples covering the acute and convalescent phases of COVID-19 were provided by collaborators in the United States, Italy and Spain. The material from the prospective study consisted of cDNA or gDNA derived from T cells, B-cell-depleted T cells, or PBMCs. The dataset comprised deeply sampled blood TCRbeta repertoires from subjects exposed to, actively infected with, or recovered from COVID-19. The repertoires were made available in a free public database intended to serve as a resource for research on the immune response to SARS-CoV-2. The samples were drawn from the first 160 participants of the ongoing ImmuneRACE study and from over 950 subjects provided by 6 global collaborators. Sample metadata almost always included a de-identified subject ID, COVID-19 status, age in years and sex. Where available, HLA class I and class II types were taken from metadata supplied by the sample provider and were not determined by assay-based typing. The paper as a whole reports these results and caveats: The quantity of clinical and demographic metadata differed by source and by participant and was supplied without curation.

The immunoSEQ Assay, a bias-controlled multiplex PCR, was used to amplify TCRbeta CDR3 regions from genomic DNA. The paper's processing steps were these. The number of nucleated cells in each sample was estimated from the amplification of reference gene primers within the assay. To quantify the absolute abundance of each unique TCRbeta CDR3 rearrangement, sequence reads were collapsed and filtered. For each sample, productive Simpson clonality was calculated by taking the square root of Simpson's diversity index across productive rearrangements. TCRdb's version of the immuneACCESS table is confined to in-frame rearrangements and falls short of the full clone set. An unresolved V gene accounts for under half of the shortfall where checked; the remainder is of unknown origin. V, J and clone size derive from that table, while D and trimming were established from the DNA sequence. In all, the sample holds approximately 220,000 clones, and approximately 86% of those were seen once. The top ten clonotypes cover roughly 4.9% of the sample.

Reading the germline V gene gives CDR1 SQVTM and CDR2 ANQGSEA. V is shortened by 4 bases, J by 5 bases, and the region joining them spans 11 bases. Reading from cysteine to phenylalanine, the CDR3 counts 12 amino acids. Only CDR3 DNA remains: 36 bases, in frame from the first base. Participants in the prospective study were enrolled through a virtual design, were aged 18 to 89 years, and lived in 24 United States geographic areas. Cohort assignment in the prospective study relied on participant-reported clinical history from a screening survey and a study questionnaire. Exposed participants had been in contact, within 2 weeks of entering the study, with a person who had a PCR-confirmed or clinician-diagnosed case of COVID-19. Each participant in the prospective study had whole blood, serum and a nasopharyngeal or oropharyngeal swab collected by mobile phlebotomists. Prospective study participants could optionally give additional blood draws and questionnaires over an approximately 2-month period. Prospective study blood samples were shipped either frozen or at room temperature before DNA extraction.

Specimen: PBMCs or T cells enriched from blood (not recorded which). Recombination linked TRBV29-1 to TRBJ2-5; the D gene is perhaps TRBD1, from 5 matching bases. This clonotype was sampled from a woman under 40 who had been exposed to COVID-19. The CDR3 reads CSVGTPGETQYF. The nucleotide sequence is TGCAGCGTTGGCACACCAGGGGAGACCCAGTACTTC.